Presented here are 3 T cell receptor beta chains from one specimen sequenced in a study of cytomegalovirus exposure and HLA in healthy donors. PCR used 60 Vbeta primers and 13 Jbeta primers. Profiling relied on immunoSEQ multiplex PCR, and the TCRdb table lists in-frame clones only, not all of them. The table records about 150,000 clones, over 75% of them present only once. Sequenced: PBMCs. These receptors were obtained from a man aged 50 or older in good health and CMV-seropositive.

The CDR3 reads CASSPLEGNQPQHF. DNA for the CDR3: TGCGCCAGCAGCCCCCTCGAGGGAAATCAGCCCCAGCATTTT. The chain has TRBV4-1 and TRBJ1-5; D gene uncertain. The CDR3 runs to 14 residues. Trimming shortened V by 4 bases and J by 4 bases, and 11 bases separated the two germline ends. Germline V gene sequence: CDR1 MGHRA, CDR2 YSYEKL.

The chain uses TRBV7-3 and TRBJ2-4; the D gene is possibly TRBD2 (6 bases). This CDR3 region has 15 residues. Trimming cost V 2 bases and J 1 base, with 9 bases left between them. Germline assignment: CDR1 SGHTA and CDR2 FQGTGA. Here the CDR3 reads CASSLGGSAKNIQYF. The CDR3 DNA reads as TGTGCCAGCAGCTTAGGAGGGTCGGCCAAAAACATTCAGTACTTC.

The chain links TRBV15 to TRBJ1-1; D is undetermined. Germline-derived CDR1 and CDR2 are LNHNV and YYDKDF (reference sequence). The CDR3 extends over 13 amino acids. The V and J ends lost 5 bases and 3 bases respectively, with 10 bases between them. CDR3 nucleotide sequence: TGTGCCACCAGCCCGAGCCGGGACACTGAAGCTTTCTTT. It specifies CATSPSRDTEAFF.